This TCR beta chain was retrieved from a study of cytomegalovirus exposure and HLA in healthy donors. Deletions cut 6 bases from V and 0 bases from J, with 15 bases between. The CDR3 runs 15 residues. CDR1 is SGHAT and CDR2 is FQNNGV in the germline V gene. The PCR used 60 Vbeta and 13 Jbeta primers. Clones were sequenced by immunoSEQ multiplex PCR, and TCRdb holds only the in-frame ones, with some missing. The data show 100,000 to 150,000 clones, more than 65% seen once. This chain links TRBV11-2 with TRBJ2-7, with D possibly matching TRBD2 (5 bases). The sample comprised PBMCs. This clonotype originated in a woman younger than 30 in good health and CMV-seropositive. CDR3 DNA: TGTGCCAGCAGGTTCCAAGCGGCCTCCTCCTACGAGCAGTACTTC. It codes for CASRFQAASSYEQYF.